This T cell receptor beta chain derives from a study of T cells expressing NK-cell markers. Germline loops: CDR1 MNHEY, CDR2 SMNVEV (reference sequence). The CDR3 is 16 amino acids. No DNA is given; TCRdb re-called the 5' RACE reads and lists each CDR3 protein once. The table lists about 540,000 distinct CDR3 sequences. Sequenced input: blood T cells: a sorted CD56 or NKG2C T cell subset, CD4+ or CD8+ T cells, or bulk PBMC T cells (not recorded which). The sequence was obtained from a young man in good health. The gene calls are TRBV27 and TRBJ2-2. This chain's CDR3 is CASSSITWSNTGELFF.